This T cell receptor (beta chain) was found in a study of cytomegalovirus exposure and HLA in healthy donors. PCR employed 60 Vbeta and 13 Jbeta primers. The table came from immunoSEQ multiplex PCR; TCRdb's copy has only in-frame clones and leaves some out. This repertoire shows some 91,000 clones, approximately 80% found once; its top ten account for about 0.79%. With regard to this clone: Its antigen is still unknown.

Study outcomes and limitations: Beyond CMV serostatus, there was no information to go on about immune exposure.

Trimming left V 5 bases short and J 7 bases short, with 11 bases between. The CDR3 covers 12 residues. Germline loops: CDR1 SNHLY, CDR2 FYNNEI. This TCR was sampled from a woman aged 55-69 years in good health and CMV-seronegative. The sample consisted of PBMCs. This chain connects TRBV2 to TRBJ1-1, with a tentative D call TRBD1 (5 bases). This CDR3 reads CASSQRQLEAFF. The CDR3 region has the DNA TGTGCCAGCAGTCAGAGACAGCTTGAAGCTTTCTTT.